This T cell receptor beta chain was sequenced for a study of T cell responses to AZD1222 COVID-19 vaccine (dated by TCRdb to the early 2020s). For the wider study: Because spike-specific TCR depth and breadth did not differ between the two schedules, AZD1222 recipients who got a second dose at roughly 4 weeks were pooled with those who got a second dose at roughly 12 weeks. Trial participants were enrolled into age subgroups of 18-55, 56-69 and 70-plus years, which contained about 150, 28 and 57 TCR-sequenced participants, respectively. TCR sequencing covered over 230 trial participants: 200 to 220 given two doses of AZD1222 and 26 given two doses of MenACWY control vaccine.

With respect to this clone: What antigen it recognizes has not been identified. No much larger clone exists at a distance of one base, and base qualities are not known.

The CDR3 has 15 amino acids, counting the end cysteine and phenylalanine. Kept here is only the CDR3 DNA, which spans 45 bases and is read in frame from base 1. The germline V gene sets CDR1 to MDHEN and CDR2 to SYDVKM. Trimming accounts for 7 bases at V and 2 bases at J, while the number of junction bases matched to no gene is 7. The paper as a whole reports these results and caveats: Participants were mostly white British, with more females than males. The authors suggested clonal diversity may have been underestimated. A significant rise in spike-specific TCR breadth and depth was observed after two AZD1222 doses relative to day 0 and relative to MenACWY recipients. In the small 56-69-year group, the increase in depth fell short of significance, most likely because of low power. Because no day 14 peak-response samples were available, repertoires were characterized only after the peak T cell response. CD4 TCRs associated with the vaccine covered the entire spike protein, and the dominant responses were in regions 160-218 and 743-854. Conclusions about previously exposed vaccinees were limited because only a handful of AZD1222 recipients were SARS-CoV-2 seropositive at baseline. Reportedly, almost half of the unique spike-specific TCRs recognized epitopes lying outside the regions that are mutated in the B.1.351 and B.1.1.7 variants.

In the paper's terms, the time point label means: baseline before first vaccination. Vaccinee samples came from UK trials COV001 and COV002, including a single-blind randomized controlled phase 2/3 trial of AZD1222 (ChAdOx1 nCoV-19) in healthy adults. For TCRbeta chain sequencing, PBMC samples from trial participants were taken at day 0 and at day 28 after the second dose. The CDR3 regions of human TCRbeta chains were analyzed by immunosequencing. In the original analysis: Repertoire TCRs were checked for matches against a reference library of SARS-CoV-2-specific TCRs that had been generated using the MIRA antigen-specificity platform. Breadth was defined as the fraction of unique TCRs that were SARS-CoV-2-associated, and depth was defined as the fraction of total T cells that were SARS-CoV-2-associated. Using the MIRA data, every spike-specific TCR was mapped to the spike region that the TCR reacted to and assigned to either a CD4 or a CD8 class. Log10-transformed breadth and depth values were compared by one-way ANOVA with Sidak's multiple comparisons tests. The clones in this table, taken by TCRdb from immuneACCESS, are in-frame only. Not every clone is retained; where verified, under half of the shortfall comes from an unresolved V gene, and the cause of the rest is unknown. The D gene and trimming were derived from the DNA, and the V and J assignments and clone size from that table. For this sample there are over 140,000 clones; roughly 90% appear just once. The ten largest clones capture 4% to 5.5% of the sample.

The chain is made from TRBV28 and TRBJ2-7, and 11 junctional nucleotides match TRBD1. Sequencing was performed on peripheral blood, taken on day 0 of AZD1222 vaccination. This clonotype was sampled from an adult in good health. The nucleotide sequence reads as follows: TGTGCCAGCAACGGCCCGGGACAGGGGGCCTACGAGCAGTACTTC. It translates to CASNGPGQGAYEQYF.